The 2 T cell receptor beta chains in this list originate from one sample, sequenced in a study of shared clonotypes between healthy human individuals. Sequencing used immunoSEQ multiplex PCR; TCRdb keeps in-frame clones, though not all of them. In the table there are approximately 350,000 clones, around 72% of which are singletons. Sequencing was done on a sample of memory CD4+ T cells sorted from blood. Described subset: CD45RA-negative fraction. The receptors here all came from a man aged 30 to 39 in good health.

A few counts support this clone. Here the CDR3 DNA reads TGTGCCAGCAGTGACTACCTCGGGACCGAAGCTTTCTTT. Amino acid sequence: CASSDYLGTEAFF. The rearrangement links TRBV25-1 to TRBJ1-1; TRBD1 might be the D (5 bases). The CDR3 is 13 residues long. Trimming took off 3 bases at V and 8 bases at J, with 13 bases between the two ends. The germline V gene encodes CDR1 MGHDK and CDR2 SYGVNS. The entire variable domain, with the rest obtained from reference TRBV25-1 and TRBJ1-1, is as follows: EADIYQTPRYLVIGTGKKITLECSQTMGHDKMYWYQQDPGMELHLIHYSYGVNSTEKGDLSSESTVSRIRTEHFPLTLESARPSHTSQYLCASSDYLGTEAFFGQGTRLTVV.

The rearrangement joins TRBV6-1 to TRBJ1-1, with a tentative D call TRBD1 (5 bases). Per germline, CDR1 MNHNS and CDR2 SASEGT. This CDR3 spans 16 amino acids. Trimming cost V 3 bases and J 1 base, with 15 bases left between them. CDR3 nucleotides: TGTGCCAGCAGTGAGCAACCGGGACTCCAGAACACTGAAGCTTTCTTT. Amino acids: CASSEQPGLQNTEAFF.